This entry is about one T cell receptor beta chain. The germline V gene has CDR1 MNHEY and CDR2 SMNVEV (reference sequence). V gave up 6 bases and J gave up 4 bases; unmatched junction bases: 6. The CDR3 length is 14 residues. This record comes from a study of blood T cell repertoires in COVID-19. Study-wide background: PBMCs, B-cell-depleted T cells, or T cells were the source of the cDNA or gDNA that made up the material.

This table comes from immunoSEQ multiplex PCR, and its TCRdb copy is limited to in-frame clones, with some not included. This table has approximately 390,000 clones, nearly 90% appearing once. Sequenced material: peripheral blood. The rearrangement links TRBV27 to TRBJ1-5, with 7 bases matching TRBD1. This sequence originates from a man aged 18 to 35 with active or convalescent COVID-19. CDR3 in amino acids: CASRETGPNQPQHF. The DNA of the CDR3 is TGTGCCAGCAGAGAGACAGGGCCAAATCAGCCCCAGCATTTT.